The present TCR beta chain was sequenced within a study of T cells in Graves' hyperthyroidism and ophthalmopathy. Uncontrolled infections, other autoimmune diseases, pregnancy or lactation led to exclusion of patients. The PBMCs were sourced from fresh peripheral blood (around 10 ml). This clonotype was counted ten times or more. The antigen is unknown. The TCR beta CDR3 regions underwent amplification using RNA transcripts as the source. An initial round of RT-PCR targeting the TCR CDR3 relied on the HTBI primer set. TCRdb processed the multiplex PCR reads anew with MiXCR; each CDR3 protein has one entry. Of nearly 600,000 distinct CDR3 sequences detected, more than 13% appear once; the ten largest clones hold roughly 7%. Study results and limitations: Ophthalmopathy cases were set apart from stable hyperthyroidism by a 13 V-J model.

Material: blood. The sequence derives from a woman aged 18-29 years with Graves' ophthalmopathy.

CDR3 protein: CATLPRGQPLSSYEQYF. The CDR3 DNA is TGTGCCACCCTCCCGAGGGGTCAGCCCCTTAGCTCCTACGAGCAGTACTTC. The chain uses TRBV15 and TRBJ2-7; D possibly uses TRBD1 or TRBD2 (5 bases each). CDR1 and CDR2 (germline): LNHNV, YYDKDF (reference sequence). Deletions cut 8 bases from V and 0 bases from J, with 23 bases between. The CDR3 runs to 17 residues.